This entry concerns a single T cell receptor beta chain. As yet, its antigen is unknown. This record comes from a study of graft-versus-host responses after intestinal transplantation. Looking at the study overall: For two to four years after anti-thymocyte globulin induction, all recipients took tacrolimus and steroids. Notes on the study in general: Subjects displaying graft-donor T cell macrochimerism possessed elevated graft-versus-host to host-versus-graft clonal ratios inside allografts.

Generated by immunoSEQ multiplex PCR, the TCRdb table keeps only in-frame clones and is missing some. The sample records approximately 85,000 clones, 85% to 95% being singletons. The CDR3 extends over 18 amino acids. V lost 1 base to trimming and J lost 4 bases, with 20 bases between them. Per germline, CDR1 SGHDN and CDR2 FVKESK. Sequenced material: unstimulated CD8+ T cells sorted from spleen or lymph node cells, taken before transplant. The TCR originated in a human donor who was the organ donor for an intestinal transplant. This chain joins TRBV14 and TRBJ1-5; tentatively, D is TRBD1 (5 bases). For the CDR3, the DNA is TGTGCCAGCAGCCAAGGTCCCAGGGATTTTGGTAGGAATCAGCCCCAGCATTTT. Residues: CASSQGPRDFGRNQPQHF. The full variable domain, with the rest looked up from reference TRBV14 and TRBJ1-5, is EAGVTQFPSHSVIEKGQTVTLRCDPISGHDNLYWYRRVMGKEIKFLLHFVKESKQDESGMPNNRFLAERTGGTYSTLKVQPAELEDSGVYFCASSQGPRDFGRNQPQHFGDGTRLSIL.